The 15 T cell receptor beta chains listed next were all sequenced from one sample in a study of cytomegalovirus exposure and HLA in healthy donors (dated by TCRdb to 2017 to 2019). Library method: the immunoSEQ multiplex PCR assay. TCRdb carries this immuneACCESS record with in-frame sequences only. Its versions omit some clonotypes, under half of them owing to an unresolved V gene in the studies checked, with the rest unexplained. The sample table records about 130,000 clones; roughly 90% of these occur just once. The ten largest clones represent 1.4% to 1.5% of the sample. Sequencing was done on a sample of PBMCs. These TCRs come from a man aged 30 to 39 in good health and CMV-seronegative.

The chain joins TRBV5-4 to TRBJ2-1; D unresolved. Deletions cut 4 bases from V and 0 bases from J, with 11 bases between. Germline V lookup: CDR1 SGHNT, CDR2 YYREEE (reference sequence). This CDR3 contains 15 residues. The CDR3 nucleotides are TGTGCCAGCAGCGGTCCAATGAGCTCCTACAATGAGCAGTTCTTC. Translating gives CASSGPMSSYNEQFF.

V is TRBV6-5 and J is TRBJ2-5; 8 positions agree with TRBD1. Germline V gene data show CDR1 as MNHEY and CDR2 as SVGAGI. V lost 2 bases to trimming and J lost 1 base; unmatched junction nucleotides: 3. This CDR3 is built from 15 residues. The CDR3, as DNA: TGTGCCAGCAGTTACCGCGACAGGGGCCAAGAGACCCAGTACTTC. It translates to CASSYRDRGQETQYF.

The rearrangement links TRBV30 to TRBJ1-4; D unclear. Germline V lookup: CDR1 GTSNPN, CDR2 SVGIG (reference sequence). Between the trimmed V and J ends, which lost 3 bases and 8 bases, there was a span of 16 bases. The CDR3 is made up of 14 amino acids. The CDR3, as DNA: TGTGCCTGGAGGGTGATTGGTGGAGGGGAAAAACTGTTTTTT. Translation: CAWRVIGGGEKLFF.

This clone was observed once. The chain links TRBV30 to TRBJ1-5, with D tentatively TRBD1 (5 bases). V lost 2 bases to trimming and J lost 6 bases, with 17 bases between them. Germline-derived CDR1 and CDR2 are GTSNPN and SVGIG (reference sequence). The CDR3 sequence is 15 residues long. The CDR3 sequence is CAWSTGGFESQPQHF. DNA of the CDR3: TGTGCCTGGAGTACGGGGGGTTTTGAAAGTCAGCCCCAGCATTTT. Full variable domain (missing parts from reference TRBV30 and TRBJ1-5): SQTIHQWPATLVQPVGSPLSLECTVEGTSNPNLYWYRQAAGRGLQLLFYSVGIGQISSEVPQNLSASRPQDRQFILSSKKLLLSDSGFYLCAWSTGGFESQPQHFGDGTRLSIL.

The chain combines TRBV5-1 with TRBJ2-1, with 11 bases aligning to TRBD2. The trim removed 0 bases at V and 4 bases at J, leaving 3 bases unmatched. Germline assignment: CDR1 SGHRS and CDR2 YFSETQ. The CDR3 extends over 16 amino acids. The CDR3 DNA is TGCGCCAGCAGCTTGGAGGGACTAGCGGTGTACAATGAGCAGTTCTTC. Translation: CASSLEGLAVYNEQFF.

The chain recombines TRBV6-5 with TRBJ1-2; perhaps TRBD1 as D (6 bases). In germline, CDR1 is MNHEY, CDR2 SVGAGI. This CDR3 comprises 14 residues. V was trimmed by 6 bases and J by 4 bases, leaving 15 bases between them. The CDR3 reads CASRRGGSVYGYTF. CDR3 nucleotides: TGTGCCAGCAGACGAGGGGGTTCGGTCTATGGCTACACCTTC.

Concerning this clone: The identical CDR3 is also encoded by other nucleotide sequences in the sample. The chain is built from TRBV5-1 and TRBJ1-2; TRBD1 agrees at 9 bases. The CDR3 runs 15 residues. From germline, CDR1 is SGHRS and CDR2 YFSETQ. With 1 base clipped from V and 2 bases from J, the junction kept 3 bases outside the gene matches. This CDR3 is CASSLTGQGNYGYTF. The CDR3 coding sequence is TGCGCCAGCAGCTTGACCGGACAGGGGAACTATGGCTACACCTTC.

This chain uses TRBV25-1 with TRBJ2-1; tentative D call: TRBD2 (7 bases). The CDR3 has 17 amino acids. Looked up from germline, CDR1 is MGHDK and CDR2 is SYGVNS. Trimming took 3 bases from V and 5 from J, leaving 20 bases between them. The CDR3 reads CASSEGRGRANNNEQFF. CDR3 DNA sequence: TGTGCCAGCAGTGAGGGTAGGGGGAGGGCCAACAACAATGAGCAGTTCTTC.

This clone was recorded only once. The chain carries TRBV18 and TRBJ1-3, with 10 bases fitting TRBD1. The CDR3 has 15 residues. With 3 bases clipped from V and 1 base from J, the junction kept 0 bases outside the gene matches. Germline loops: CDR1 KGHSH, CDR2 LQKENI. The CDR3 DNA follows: TGTGCCAGCTCACCGGACAGGGGGTCTGGAAACACCATATATTTT. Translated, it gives CASSPDRGSGNTIYF.

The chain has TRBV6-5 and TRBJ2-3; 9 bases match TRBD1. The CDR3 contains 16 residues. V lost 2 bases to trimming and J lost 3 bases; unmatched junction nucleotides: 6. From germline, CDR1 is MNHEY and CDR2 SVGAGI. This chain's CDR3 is CASSYRGQGRTDTQYF. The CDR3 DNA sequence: TGTGCCAGCAGTTACAGGGGACAGGGAAGAACAGATACGCAGTATTTT.

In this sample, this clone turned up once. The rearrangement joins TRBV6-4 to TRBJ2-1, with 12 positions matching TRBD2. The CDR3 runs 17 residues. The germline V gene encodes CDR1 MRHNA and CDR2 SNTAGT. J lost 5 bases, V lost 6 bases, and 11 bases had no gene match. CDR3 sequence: CASSRNPLAGGHNEQFF. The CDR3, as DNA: TGTGCCAGCAGCCGAAACCCACTAGCGGGAGGTCACAATGAGCAGTTCTTC.

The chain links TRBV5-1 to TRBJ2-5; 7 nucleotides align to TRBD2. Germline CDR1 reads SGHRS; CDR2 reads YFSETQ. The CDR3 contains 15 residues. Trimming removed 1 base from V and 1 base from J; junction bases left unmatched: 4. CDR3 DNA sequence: TGCGCCAGCAGCTTGTCTAGCGGAGCCCAAGAGACCCAGTACTTC. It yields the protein CASSLSSGAQETQYF.

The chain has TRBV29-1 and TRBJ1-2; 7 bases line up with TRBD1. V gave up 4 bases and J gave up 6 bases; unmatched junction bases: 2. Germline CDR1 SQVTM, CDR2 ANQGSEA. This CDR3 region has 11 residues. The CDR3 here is CSVGTGDGYTF. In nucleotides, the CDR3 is TGCAGCGTTGGGACAGGAGATGGCTACACCTTC.

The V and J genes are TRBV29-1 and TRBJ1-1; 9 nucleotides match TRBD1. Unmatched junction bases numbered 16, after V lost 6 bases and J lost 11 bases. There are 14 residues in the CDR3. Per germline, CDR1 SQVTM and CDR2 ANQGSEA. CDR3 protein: CSVIVRTGERYAFF. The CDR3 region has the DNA TGCAGCGTAATAGTTCGGACAGGGGAGAGGTATGCTTTCTTT.

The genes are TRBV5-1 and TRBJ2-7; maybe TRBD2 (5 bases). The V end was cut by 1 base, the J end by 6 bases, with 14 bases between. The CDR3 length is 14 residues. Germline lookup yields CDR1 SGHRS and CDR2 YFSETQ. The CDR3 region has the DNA TGCGCCAGCAGCTTGACTAGGGAGTCTACCGAGCAGTACTTC. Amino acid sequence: CASSLTRESTEQYF.